This is a list of T cell receptor beta chains from one sample in a study of T cell changes during pregnancy in multiple sclerosis. Method: immunoSEQ multiplex PCR; TCRdb's copy keeps in-frame clones and lacks some. The sample has 20,000 or so clones, more than 80% seen once; the top ten hold 5.8%. Material: CD8+ T cells from peripheral blood mononuclear cells, obtained in the third trimester of pregnancy. The receptor source for this set is a female donor in good health, enrolled as a control in a pregnancy study. The CDR3 runs from the conserved cysteine through the conserved F or W. The order of the fields is clone size, J gene, D gene, V gene, CDR3 DNA, CDR3 protein. D genes are given only for firm matches. Rows give clone size only sometimes, using once, few, many, or a class for an expanded clone.

clone_size: -
j_call: TRBJ2-5
d_call: TRBD2
v_call: TRBV11-2
cdr3_nt: TGTGCCAGCAGCTTAGAAGACATAGCGGGGGGGCAACAAGAGACCCAGTACTTC
cdr3_aa: CASSLEDIAGGQQETQYF

clone_size: few
j_call: TRBJ1-1
d_call: -
v_call: TRBV30
cdr3_nt: TGTGCCTGGGGGACAACCAACACTGAAGCTTTCTTT
cdr3_aa: CAWGTTNTEAFF

clone_size: -
j_call: TRBJ1-2
d_call: -
v_call: TRBV27
cdr3_nt: TGTGCCAGCAGTTTCTTCTCAGGGAGGGACTATGGCTACACCTTC
cdr3_aa: CASSFFSGRDYGYTF

clone_size: -
j_call: TRBJ1-4
d_call: -
v_call: TRBV7-9
cdr3_nt: TGTGCCAGCAGCTTAAGGGTTGGGGGCGCAGTGGATGAAAAACTGTTTTTT
cdr3_aa: CASSLRVGGAVDEKLFF

clone_size: -
j_call: TRBJ2-3
d_call: TRBD2
v_call: TRBV27
cdr3_nt: TGTGCCAGCAGTTTGATAGCGGGGGGGCGGGGAGATACGCAGTATTTT
cdr3_aa: CASSLIAGGRGDTQYF

clone_size: few
j_call: TRBJ1-2
d_call: -
v_call: TRBV10-3
cdr3_nt: TGTGCCATCAGTGAGTCAATTTATAGGGCAGGGGCGCCCTATGGCTACACCTTC
cdr3_aa: CAISESIYRAGAPYGYTF

clone_size: few
j_call: TRBJ2-4
d_call: -
v_call: TRBV7-3
cdr3_nt: TGTGCCAGCAGCTTAGGGTCGGGGACCAAAAACATTCAGTACTTC
cdr3_aa: CASSLGSGTKNIQYF

clone_size: -
j_call: TRBJ1-3
d_call: -
v_call: TRBV5-6
cdr3_nt: TGTGCCAGCAGCACCAACAGGGAAACTGGAAACACCATATATTTT
cdr3_aa: CASSTNRETGNTIYF

clone_size: -
j_call: TRBJ1-1
d_call: -
v_call: TRBV9
cdr3_nt: TGTGCCAGCAGCGTAGATTATAGGGGGAGTCGGACTGAAGCTTTCTTT
cdr3_aa: CASSVDYRGSRTEAFF

clone_size: once
j_call: TRBJ2-7
d_call: -
v_call: TRBV20-1
cdr3_nt: TGCAGTGGAGGGCACCCATACGAGCAGTACTTC
cdr3_aa: CSGGHPYEQYF

clone_size: -
j_call: TRBJ1-2
d_call: -
v_call: TRBV4-3
cdr3_nt: TGCGCCAGCAGCCAAGTAGTCCAAGTACAGGCGGTCGGCTACACCTTC
cdr3_aa: CASSQVVQVQAVGYTF

clone_size: once
j_call: TRBJ1-2
d_call: -
v_call: TRBV6-5
cdr3_nt: TGTGCCAGCCTTCCGACAGGAGTAGCTAACTATGGCTACACCTTC
cdr3_aa: CASLPTGVANYGYTF

clone_size: -
j_call: TRBJ2-5
d_call: -
v_call: TRBV30
cdr3_nt: TGTGCAGGTTCAGGGGAATACCAAGAGACCCAGTACTTC
cdr3_aa: CAGSGEYQETQYF